This TCR beta chain was sequenced during a study of blood T cells in healthy people across ages. The authors ran a second PCR of 7 to 11 cycles using a sample-barcoded 5' primer and a J-beta primer mix. TCRdb reprocessed the 5' RACE reads with MiXCR, giving one entry per CDR3 protein. Here the sample spans 1.5 million to 2 million distinct CDR3 sequences, about 31% being singletons. The sequence was obtained from a woman in her thirties in good health. Sample: blood.

CDR3 nucleotide sequence: TGCGCCAGCAGCCAAGGACCAGGGATTGGGGGTATTGGCTACACCTTC. Translating it yields CASSQGPGIGGIGYTF. J is TRBJ1-2 and V is TRBV4-1; D is possibly TRBD1 (5 bases). V was cut by 1 base and J by 7 bases, with 19 bases left in between. The V gene's germline CDR1 is MGHRA and CDR2 YSYEKL. The CDR3 has 16 residues.